Listed below are T cell receptor beta chains from one sample, sequenced in a study of post-analysis software for immune sequencing data. From the PCR reads, TCRdb called clonotypes with MiXCR, one entry per CDR3 protein. The repertoire has around 440,000 distinct CDR3 sequences, roughly 45% of them found once; the top ten carry around 10%. The sample comprised blood. These receptors originate from a girl aged 5 to 17 with multiple sclerosis. The CDR3 runs from the conserved cysteine through the conserved F or W. A D gene is named only where the DNA matches it firmly. Where a row states a size, it is once, few, many or the class of an expanded clone; other rows omit it.

J gene,D gene,V gene,clone size,CDR3 DNA,CDR3 protein
TRBJ2-7,TRBD1,TRBV11-2,-,TGTGCCAGCAGCCTTGACAGGGTTTACGAGCAGTACTTC,CASSLDRVYEQYF
TRBJ1-1,-,TRBV7-8,-,TGTGCCAGCAGCTTAGAGAACGCCAACACTGAAGCTTTCTTT,CASSLENANTEAFF
TRBJ2-7,-,TRBV7-9,once,TGTGCCAGCAGCCAATCGCCAACCTCCTACAATGAGCAGTACTTC,CASSQSPTSYNEQYF
TRBJ2-3,-,TRBV27,-,TGTGCCAGCAGTTTATCCACAGTGTTAGTTGATACGCAGTATTTT,CASSLSTVLVDTQYF
TRBJ2-7,TRBD1,TRBV20-1,-,TGCAGTGCCTCCTTAAAGACAGGGGTTCCCTACGAGCAGTACTTC,CSASLKTGVPYEQYF
TRBJ1-5,-,TRBV27,-,TGTGCCAGCAGTTCCCGAGCCTCTCAGCCCCAGCATTTT,CASSSRASQPQHF
TRBJ2-3,-,TRBV11-2,-,TGTGCCAGCAGCTTATTTGGGACGGACACAGATACGCAGTATTTT,CASSLFGTDTDTQYF
TRBJ2-3,-,TRBV5-1,-,TGCGCCAGCAGCTTCCTTGGTATGGCAGATACGCAGTATTTT,CASSFLGMADTQYF
TRBJ2-3,-,TRBV9,-,TGTGCCAGCAGCGACGACACAGATACGCAGTATTTT,CASSDDTDTQYF
TRBJ2-5,TRBD1,TRBV6-6,-,TGTGCCAGCAGTTACCGGGGACAGCGAGAGACCCAGTACTTC,CASSYRGQRETQYF
TRBJ2-3,-,TRBV20-1,few,TGCAGTGCTATGACTAGATTTTTAGATACGCAGTATTTT,CSAMTRFLDTQYF
TRBJ2-7,TRBD2,TRBV6-5,few,TGTGCCAGCAGTCCTCCGGGACTAGGAGGTTACGAGCAGTACTTC,CASSPPGLGGYEQYF
TRBJ1-1,-,TRBV30,-,TGTGCCTGGAGTGTAACCAGGAACACTGAAGCTTTCTTT,CAWSVTRNTEAFF
TRBJ2-5,TRBD2,TRBV7-8,-,TGTGCCAGCAGCCTCACTCGGGGGGGAACGAGGGGGACCCAGTACTTC,CASSLTRGGTRGTQYF
TRBJ1-2,-,TRBV6-5,-,TGTGCCAGCAGCGGGAGCCTCCCATACGGCTACACCTTC,CASSGSLPYGYTF
TRBJ2-7,-,TRBV7-6,-,TGTGCCAGCAGCAAGGGCTCCTACGAGCAGTACTTC,CASSKGSYEQYF
TRBJ2-1,TRBD2,TRBV18,-,TGTGCCAGCTCACCCGAGGGACTACCTAATTCCTACAATGAGCAGTTCTTC,CASSPEGLPNSYNEQFF
TRBJ2-7,TRBD2,TRBV20-1,few,TGCAGTGCTAGAGGGGGGACTAGCGGGATGTACGAGCAGTACTTC,CSARGGTSGMYEQYF
TRBJ1-5,TRBD1,TRBV6-6,-,TGTGCCAGCAGTTACCCGCCGGGACAGGGAGTTCAGCCCCAGCATTTT,CASSYPPGQGVQPQHF
TRBJ2-7,TRBD2,TRBV5-1,few,TGCGCCAGCAGCCCAGGACTAGGTGCCTACGAGCAGTACTTC,CASSPGLGAYEQYF
TRBJ1-1,TRBD1,TRBV5-1,-,TGCGCCAGCAGCCGAGGGGGCCGGGGCACTGAAGCTTTCTTT,CASSRGGRGTEAFF
TRBJ1-2,TRBD1,TRBV10-2,-,TGCGCCAGCAGTGAGAGGGACAGGGGCCCCTATGGCTACACCTTC,CASSERDRGPYGYTF
TRBJ1-5,TRBD1,TRBV27,-,TGTGCCAGCAGCGGACAGGGAGGCAATCGGCCCCAGCATTTT,CASSGQGGNRPQHF
TRBJ1-5,-,TRBV6-1,-,TGTGCCAGCAGTGAAGGGGGGGGGGATCAGCCCCAGCATTTT,CASSEGGGDQPQHF
TRBJ2-1,-,TRBV20-1,-,TGCAGTGCAGCAGGGGGGCGGGGGATCAACAATGAGCAGTTCTTC,CSAAGGRGINNEQFF
TRBJ2-1,-,TRBV6-4,-,TGTGCCAGCAGTGACGTTGGGGGGAACAATGAGCAGTTCTTC,CASSDVGGNNEQFF
TRBJ2-7,TRBD1,TRBV11-1,-,TGTGCCAGCAGCCCCGGGGACAGGGGTTACGAGCAGTACTTC,CASSPGDRGYEQYF
TRBJ2-7,-,TRBV20-1,-,TGCAGTGCTAGGGGGCGCAGGGGTCAATTCTACGAGCAGTACTTC,CSARGRRGQFYEQYF
TRBJ2-1,-,TRBV15,-,TGTGCCACCAGCAGAGAGTCCCTCGAGTTGGGGAATGAGCAGTTCTTC,CATSRESLELGNEQFF
TRBJ2-1,TRBD2,TRBV10-3,-,TGTGCCATCAGGTCACCAGCGGGAGGTGGGAATGAGCAGTTCTTC,CAIRSPAGGGNEQFF
TRBJ2-1,-,TRBV4-1,-,TGCGCCAGCAGCCCGTTAGGTTTCTACAATGAGCAGTTCTTC,CASSPLGFYNEQFF
TRBJ2-5,TRBD1,TRBV20-1,-,TGCAGTGCTAGAGGGGACAGGGCGGAGACCCAGTACTTC,CSARGDRAETQYF
TRBJ2-3,-,TRBV20-1,few,TGCAGTGCTAGCGCGGGTGGCGGGAACACAGATACGCAGTATTTT,CSASAGGGNTDTQYF
TRBJ1-2,-,TRBV21-1,-,TGTGCCAGCAGCCTTTCTGCTAGTGGTTTTGACTATGGCTACACCTTC,CASSLSASGFDYGYTF
TRBJ2-7,-,TRBV6-2/TRBV6-3,many,TGTGCCAGCAGTTACGTCGGCTACGAGCAGTACTTC,CASSYVGYEQYF
TRBJ2-1,TRBD1,TRBV10-3,few,TGTGCCATCAGTGAGGCCAACAGGGGCAATGAGCAGTTCTTC,CAISEANRGNEQFF
TRBJ2-1,TRBD2,TRBV4-2,-,TGTGCCAGCAGCCCTAGCGGGAGTGTTTACAATGAGCAGTTCTTC,CASSPSGSVYNEQFF
TRBJ2-1,TRBD2,TRBV7-3,-,TGTGCCAGCGGTCCTGGCTGGACTAGCGGCATCAATGAGCAGTTCTTC,CASGPGWTSGINEQFF
TRBJ2-3,-,TRBV7-2,-,TGTGCCAGCAGCACGGGACTTCCAAGCACAGATACGCAGTATTTT,CASSTGLPSTDTQYF
TRBJ2-3,-,TRBV5-6,-,TGTGCCAGCAGCTTGGGCGGAATCAGCACAGATACGCGGTATTTT,CASSLGGISTDTRYF
TRBJ2-1,TRBD2,TRBV9,-,TGTGCCAGCAGCGTAGAGCCACTAGCGGGAGGGGGTGAGCAGTTCTTC,CASSVEPLAGGGEQFF
TRBJ1-6,-,TRBV5-1,-,TGCGCCAGCAGCTTGGACCCGGAAAATTCACCCCTCCACTTT,CASSLDPENSPLHF
TRBJ2-7,-,TRBV12-3/TRBV12-4,-,TGTGCCAGCAGTTTAAGGGGGGGGTTACACAGCTCCTACGAGCAGTACTTC,CASSLRGGLHSSYEQYF
TRBJ2-7,-,TRBV29-1,once,TGCAGCGTTGAAGGCCCGGGCAGATTCTACGAGCAGTACTTC,CSVEGPGRFYEQYF
TRBJ2-7,-,TRBV6-5,few,TGTGCCAGCAGTTACAACGGGGGCTATGCCTACGAGCAGTACTTC,CASSYNGGYAYEQYF
TRBJ2-6,-,TRBV2,few,TGTGCCAGCAATGCTCCGACGACAGGCACCATATCTGGGGCCAACGTCCTGACTTTC,CASNAPTTGTISGANVLTF
TRBJ2-3,-,TRBV3-1,-,TGTGCCAGCAGCCTGACGGGGCCAGATATGCAGTATTTT,CASSLTGPDMQYF
TRBJ2-1,TRBD2,TRBV28,-,TGTGCCAGCAGTTTGTTAGCGGGAGGGTACAATAAGCAGTTCTTC,CASSLLAGGYNKQFF
TRBJ2-1,TRBD2,TRBV4-1,-,TGCGCCAGCAGCCAATCATCCAGCGGGGGGGACAATGAGCAGTTCTTC,CASSQSSSGGDNEQFF
TRBJ1-1,-,TRBV6-5,-,TGTGCCAGCAGCCCTACAGTACCAAACACTGAAGCTTTCTTT,CASSPTVPNTEAFF
TRBJ2-5,-,TRBV29-1,-,TGCAGCGTTTCTCCAGGGCGAGAGACCCAGTACTTC,CSVSPGRETQYF
TRBJ2-1,-,TRBV20-1,-,TGCAGTGCTCTACGGACTGGCCCCCCCTACAATGAGCAGTTCTTC,CSALRTGPPYNEQFF